The 18 T cell receptor beta chains given below trace back to one sample, sequenced in a study of cytomegalovirus exposure and HLA in healthy donors. It was with 60 Vbeta and 13 Jbeta primers that the PCR ran. Sequencing used immunoSEQ multiplex PCR; TCRdb keeps in-frame clones, though not all of them. The data contain tens of thousands of clones, 67% of them singletons. The sample comprised PBMCs. The source is a man aged 25 to 40 in good health and CMV-seronegative.

This clone showed up just a few times. This sequence joins TRBV19 and TRBJ2-7; TRBD1 agrees at 9 bases. Germline lookup yields CDR1 LNHDA and CDR2 SQIVND (reference sequence). The CDR3 is 14 residues long. With V trimmed by 6 bases and J by 5 bases, 8 bases remained unmatched. The CDR3: CASRAGTGWHEQYF. The CDR3 DNA reads as TGTGCCAGTAGGGCGGGGACAGGGTGGCACGAGCAGTACTTC.

This sequence joins TRBV4-1 and TRBJ2-5; possible D gene TRBD1, 5 bases. Per the germline V gene, CDR1 is MGHRA and CDR2 is YSYEKL. Trimming pared 3 bases from V and 1 base from J, leaving 9 bases between. The CDR3 has 14 amino acids. Here the CDR3 reads CASSHRVVQETQYF. The CDR3 DNA follows: TGCGCCAGCAGCCACAGGGTGGTCCAAGAGACCCAGTACTTC.

This clone was seen a handful of times. This chain joins TRBV2 and TRBJ1-6; 7 bases agree with TRBD1. The CDR3 covers 15 residues. With 7 bases clipped from V and 8 bases from J, the junction kept 11 bases outside the gene matches. Germline assignment: CDR1 SNHLY and CDR2 FYNNEI. The CDR3: CASTTADRRDSPLHF. The CDR3 nucleotides are TGTGCCAGCACCACAGCGGACAGGCGGGATTCACCCCTCCACTTT.

The J gene is TRBJ2-3, the V gene TRBV5-1, with 8 positions matching TRBD1. Germline CDR1 and CDR2: SGHRS and YFSETQ. The CDR3 is 14 amino acids. The trim removed 3 bases at V and 3 bases at J, leaving 3 bases unmatched. DNA of the CDR3: TGCGCCAGCAGCTACGGACAGGGTACAGATACGCAGTATTTT. This translates into CASSYGQGTDTQYF.

V usage is TRBV19 and J usage is TRBJ1-5, with 8 bases matching TRBD1. Trimming at V came to 6 bases and at J to 2 bases, leaving 6 bases not matched to a gene. The CDR3 spans 15 residues. The germline V gene has CDR1 LNHDA and CDR2 SQIVND (reference sequence). CDR3 protein: CASSQQGDGNQPQHF. DNA for the CDR3: TGTGCCAGTAGCCAACAGGGGGATGGCAATCAGCCCCAGCATTTT.

This clone showed up just a few times. At one of its ends the junction is not consistent with the germline gene, which may arise from a read error. V gene TRBV6-6 combines with J gene TRBJ1-4; 9 bases are shared with TRBD1. CDR3 length equals 13 residues. Germline-derived CDR1 and CDR2 are MNHNY and SVGAGI (reference sequence). The CDR3 DNA reads TGTGCCAGCAGTTACGAACAGGGGGCAAGGGTAGCTTTT. It is translated as CASSYEQGARVAF.

The CDR3 region is CASSQQGSDTEAFF. The CDR3 coding sequence is TGTGCCAGCAGTCAACAGGGATCGGACACTGAAGCTTTCTTT. This sequence joins TRBV2 and TRBJ1-1; a possible D gene is TRBD1 (6 bases). Germline CDR1 reads SNHLY; CDR2 reads FYNNEI. The CDR3 contains 14 residues. Deletions cut 5 bases from V and 3 bases from J, with 13 bases between.

Points on this clone: Its ends do not fully match the called genes, so a read error is possible. V is TRBV5-6 and J is TRBJ1-2; D not resolved. The CDR3 has 13 amino acids. Germline loops: CDR1 SGHDT, CDR2 YYEEEE. The CDR3 DNA follows: TGTGCCAGCAGCTTGTACGAGGGCTATGGCTACCCCTTC. Amino acid sequence: CASSLYEGYGYPF.

Here the CDR3 reads CASSRQPGTKGSNEQFF. DNA of the CDR3: TGTGCCAGCAGCCGTCAACCCGGGACTAAGGGTTCCAATGAGCAGTTCTTC. The rearrangement links TRBV28 to TRBJ2-1; 7 bases agree with TRBD2. The junction had 17 bases not matched to a gene; V was cut back by 6 bases and J by 6 bases. This CDR3 is built from 17 residues. CDR1 is MDHEN and CDR2 is SYDVKM in the germline V gene.

This clone has only a few counts. Other DNA sequences from this sample encode an identical CDR3 as well. The chain couples TRBV9 to TRBJ2-1; TRBD2 is a possible D gene (6 bases). The CDR3 extends over 13 amino acids. Trimming left V 1 base short and J 8 bases short, with 10 bases between. Looked up from germline, CDR1 is SGDLS and CDR2 is YYNGEE. This chain's CDR3 is CASSVRGVDEQFF. CDR3 sequence (DNA): TGTGCCAGCAGCGTACGCGGGGTAGATGAGCAGTTCTTC. Full variable domain (outside the CDR3, taken from reference TRBV9 and TRBJ2-1): DSGVTQTPKHLITATGQRVTLRCSPRSGDLSVYWYQQSLDQGLQFLIQYYNGEERAKGNILERFSAQQFPDLHSELNLSSLELGDSALYFCASSVRGVDEQFFGPGTRLTVL.

The V call is TRBV28, the J call TRBJ1-2; D possibly corresponds to TRBD1 (5 bases). Per the germline V gene, CDR1 is MDHEN and CDR2 is SYDVKM. This CDR3 spans 16 amino acids. V was clipped by 6 bases and J by 3 bases, with 20 bases between them. The CDR3, as DNA: TGTGCCAGCAGCCGAACGGACACCACCAGCTACTATGGCTACACCTTC. The encoded protein is CASSRTDTTSYYGYTF.

This chain links TRBV9 with TRBJ2-2, with D unclear. Germline V lookup: CDR1 SGDLS, CDR2 YYNGEE. The CDR3 contains 17 residues. The V and J ends lost 3 bases and 5 bases respectively, with 20 bases between them. The CDR3 sequence: CASSGRVEPYYTGELFF. The CDR3 DNA reads TGTGCCAGCAGCGGACGGGTGGAGCCATACTATACCGGGGAGCTGTTTTTT. Combining the CDR3 with reference TRBV9 and TRBJ2-2 gives the whole variable domain DSGVTQTPKHLITATGQRVTLRCSPRSGDLSVYWYQQSLDQGLQFLIQYYNGEERAKGNILERFSAQQFPDLHSELNLSSLELGDSALYFCASSGRVEPYYTGELFFGEGSRLTVL.

This chain uses TRBV6-5 with TRBJ1-4; 8 positions match TRBD1. Germline loops: CDR1 MNHEY, CDR2 SVGAGI. V lost 6 bases, J lost 12 bases, and 9 bases stayed unmatched. CDR3 length equals 13 residues. The CDR3 sequence: CASRNTGGWQLFF. The CDR3 DNA sequence: TGTGCCAGCAGGAATACAGGGGGTTGGCAACTGTTTTTT.

This clone was seen more than once but under ten times. The chain employs TRBV7-2 and TRBJ2-7; the D is unclear. There are 11 residues in the CDR3. CDR1 and CDR2 (germline): SGHTA, FQGNSA. V was trimmed by 5 bases and J by 5 bases, leaving 7 bases between them. The CDR3 DNA reads as TGTGCCAGCAGCCCTCGGGACGAGCAGTACTTC. Its protein product is CASSPRDEQYF.

The chain recombines TRBV7-2 with TRBJ1-2; D not resolved. Germline V CDR1 and CDR2: SGHTA, FQGNSA. Trimming cost V 3 bases and J 6 bases, with 11 bases left between them. The CDR3 contains 13 residues. The CDR3: CASSFRPRDGYTF. Here the CDR3 DNA reads TGTGCCAGCAGCTTTAGGCCGAGGGATGGCTACACCTTC.

The chain combines TRBV4-2 with TRBJ2-7; 7 bases match TRBD1. The germline V gene has CDR1 LGHNA and CDR2 YNFKEQ. The J segment lost 0 bases and the V segment lost 3 bases, leaving 5 bases of the junction unmatched. There are 15 residues in the CDR3. The CDR3 spells CASSHLRQGSYEQYF. In DNA form, the CDR3 reads TGTGCCAGCAGCCATCTACGACAGGGCTCCTACGAGCAGTACTTC.

Here the CDR3 DNA reads TGCGCCAGCAGCCCTAGGAGGGGGCAGGGAGAGACCCAGTACTTC. It yields the protein CASSPRRGQGETQYF. The chain recombines TRBV4-1 with TRBJ2-5, with a weak D call TRBD1 (7 bases). The CDR3 has 15 residues. CDR1 MGHRA and CDR2 YSYEKL come from the germline V gene. The V end was cut by 4 bases, the J end by 4 bases, with 16 bases between.

The chain combines TRBV30 with TRBJ2-7; tentative D call: TRBD2 (6 bases). The CDR3 contains 12 residues. The ends were cut back, 2 bases at V and 2 bases at J, with 7 bases in the middle. The V gene's germline CDR1 is GTSNPN and CDR2 SVGIG (reference sequence). The chain's CDR3 is CAWSSGPYEQYF. The CDR3 DNA reads TGTGCCTGGAGTAGCGGGCCCTACGAGCAGTACTTC. Combining the CDR3 with reference TRBV30 and TRBJ2-7 gives the whole variable domain SQTIHQWPATLVQPVGSPLSLECTVEGTSNPNLYWYRQAAGRGLQLLFYSVGIGQISSEVPQNLSASRPQDRQFILSSKKLLLSDSGFYLCAWSSGPYEQYFGPGTRLTVT.